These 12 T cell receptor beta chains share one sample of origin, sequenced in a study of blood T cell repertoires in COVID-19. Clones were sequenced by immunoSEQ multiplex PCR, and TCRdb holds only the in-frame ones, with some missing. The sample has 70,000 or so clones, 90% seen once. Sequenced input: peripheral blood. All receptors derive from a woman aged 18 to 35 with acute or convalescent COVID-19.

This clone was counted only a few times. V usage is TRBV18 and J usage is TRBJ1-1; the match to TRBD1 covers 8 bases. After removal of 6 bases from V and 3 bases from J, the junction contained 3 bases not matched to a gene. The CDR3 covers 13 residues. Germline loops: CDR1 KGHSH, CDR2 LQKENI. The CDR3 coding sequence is TGTGCCAGCTCGGCGGACAGGGACACTGAAGCTTTCTTT. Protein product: CASSADRDTEAFF.

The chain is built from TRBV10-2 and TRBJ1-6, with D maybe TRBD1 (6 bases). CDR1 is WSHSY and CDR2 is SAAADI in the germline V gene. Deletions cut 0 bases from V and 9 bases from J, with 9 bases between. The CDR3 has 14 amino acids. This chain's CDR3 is CASSESARGSPLHF. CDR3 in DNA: TGCGCCAGCAGTGAGTCGGCCAGGGGTTCACCCCTCCACTTT.

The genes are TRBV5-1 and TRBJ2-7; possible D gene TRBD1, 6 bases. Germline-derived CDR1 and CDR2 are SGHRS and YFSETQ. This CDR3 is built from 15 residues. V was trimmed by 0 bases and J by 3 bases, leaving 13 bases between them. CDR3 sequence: CASSLAPGDGYEQYF. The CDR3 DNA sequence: TGCGCCAGCAGCTTGGCCCCAGGGGACGGCTACGAGCAGTACTTC.

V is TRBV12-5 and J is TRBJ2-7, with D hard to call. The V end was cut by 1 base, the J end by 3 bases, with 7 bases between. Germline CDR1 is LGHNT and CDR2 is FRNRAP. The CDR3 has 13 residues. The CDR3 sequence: CASGLGQVYEQYF. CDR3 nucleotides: TGTGCTAGTGGTTTGGGGCAGGTCTACGAGCAGTACTTC. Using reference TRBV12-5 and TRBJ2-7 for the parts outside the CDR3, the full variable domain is DARVTQTPRHKVTEMGQEVTMRCQPILGHNTVFWYRQTMMQGLELLAYFRNRAPLDDSGMPKDRFSAEMPDATLATLKIQPSEPRDSAVYFCASGLGQVYEQYFGPGTRLTVT.

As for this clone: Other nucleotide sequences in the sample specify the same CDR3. This chain's CDR3 is CASSQDASGGETQYF. The CDR3 region has the DNA TGTGCCAGCAGCCAAGATGCTAGCGGGGGAGAGACCCAGTACTTC. The V call is TRBV3-1 (or the pseudogene TRBV3-2), the J call TRBJ2-5, with 10 bases matching TRBD2. This CDR3 is 15 amino acids long. Trimming removed 0 bases from V and 4 bases from J; junction bases left unmatched: 2. Germline values: CDR1 LGHDT, CDR2 YNNKEL (reference sequence).

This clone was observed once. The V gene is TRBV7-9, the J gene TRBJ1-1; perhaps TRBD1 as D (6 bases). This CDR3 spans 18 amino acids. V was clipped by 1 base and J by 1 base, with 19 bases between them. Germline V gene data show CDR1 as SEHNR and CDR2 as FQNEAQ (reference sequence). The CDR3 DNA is TGTGCCAGCAGCTTAGAATTTTTTCCGCGGACAGAGAACACTGAAGCTTTCTTT. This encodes CASSLEFFPRTENTEAFF.

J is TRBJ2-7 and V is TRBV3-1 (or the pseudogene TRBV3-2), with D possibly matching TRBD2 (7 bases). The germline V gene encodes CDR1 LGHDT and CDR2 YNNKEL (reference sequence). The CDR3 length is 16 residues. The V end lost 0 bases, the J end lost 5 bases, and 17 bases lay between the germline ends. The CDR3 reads CASSQDRGGLPNEQYF. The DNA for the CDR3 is TGTGCCAGCAGCCAAGATCGAGGGGGACTACCGAACGAGCAGTACTTC.

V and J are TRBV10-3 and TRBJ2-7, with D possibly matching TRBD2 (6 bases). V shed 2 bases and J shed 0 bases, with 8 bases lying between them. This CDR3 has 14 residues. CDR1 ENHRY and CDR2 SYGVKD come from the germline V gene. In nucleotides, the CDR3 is TGTGCCATCAGTGAGAGGAGGGACTCCTACGAGCAGTACTTC. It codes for CAISERRDSYEQYF.

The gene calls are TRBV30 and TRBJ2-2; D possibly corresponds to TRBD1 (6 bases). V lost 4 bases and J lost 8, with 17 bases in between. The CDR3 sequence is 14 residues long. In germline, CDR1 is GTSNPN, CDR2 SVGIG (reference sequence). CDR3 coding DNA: TGTGCCTGGAACCGGGACACTGCCGGGGGGGAGCTGTTTTTT. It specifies CAWNRDTAGGELFF.

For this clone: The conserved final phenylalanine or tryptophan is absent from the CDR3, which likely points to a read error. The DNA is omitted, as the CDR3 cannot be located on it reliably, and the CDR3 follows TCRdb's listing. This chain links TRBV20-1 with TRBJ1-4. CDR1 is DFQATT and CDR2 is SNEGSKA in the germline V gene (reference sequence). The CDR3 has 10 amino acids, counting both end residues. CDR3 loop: CSAREADRGS.

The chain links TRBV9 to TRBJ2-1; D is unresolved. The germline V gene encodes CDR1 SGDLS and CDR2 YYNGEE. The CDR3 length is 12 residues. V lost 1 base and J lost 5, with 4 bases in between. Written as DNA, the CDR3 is TGTGCCAGCAGCGTAACAGACAATGAGCAGTTCTTC. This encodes CASSVTDNEQFF. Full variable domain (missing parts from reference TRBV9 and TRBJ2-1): DSGVTQTPKHLITATGQRVTLRCSPRSGDLSVYWYQQSLDQGLQFLIQYYNGEERAKGNILERFSAQQFPDLHSELNLSSLELGDSALYFCASSVTDNEQFFGPGTRLTVL.

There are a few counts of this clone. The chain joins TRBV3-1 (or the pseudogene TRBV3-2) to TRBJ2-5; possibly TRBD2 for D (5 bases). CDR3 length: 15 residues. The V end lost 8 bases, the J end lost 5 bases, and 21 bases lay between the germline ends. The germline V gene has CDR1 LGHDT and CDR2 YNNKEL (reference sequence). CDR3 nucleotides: TGTGCCAGCGGAGCACTAGGTTTCCCCGAGGAGACCCAGTACTTC. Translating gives CASGALGFPEETQYF.